What follows is one TCR beta chain and its context. This record comes from a study of blood T cell repertoires in COVID-19. The overall study: The origin of the acute and convalescent COVID-19 samples was the United States, Italy and Spain. From T cells, B-cell-depleted T cells, or PBMCs came the material, which was cDNA or gDNA.

The CDR3 runs to 15 residues. The V end was cut by 6 bases, the J end by 7 bases, with 18 bases between. Germline CDR1 and CDR2: SNHLY and FYNNEI. Original processing notes: Estimated nucleated cell counts came from reference gene primer amplification. Profiling relied on immunoSEQ multiplex PCR, and the TCRdb table lists in-frame clones only, not all of them. The V and J calls and clone size come from that table; D and trimming were worked out from the DNA. Among 30,000 to 45,000 clones listed, around four fifths were seen once. The sequencing input was peripheral blood. This TCR was recovered from a human donor in a cohort sampled during active COVID-19. The chain joins TRBV2 to TRBJ2-2; D is perhaps TRBD1 (6 bases). The CDR3 sequence: CASREQGAANGELFF. In DNA form, the CDR3 reads TGTGCCAGCAGAGAACAGGGTGCGGCGAACGGGGAGCTGTTTTTT.